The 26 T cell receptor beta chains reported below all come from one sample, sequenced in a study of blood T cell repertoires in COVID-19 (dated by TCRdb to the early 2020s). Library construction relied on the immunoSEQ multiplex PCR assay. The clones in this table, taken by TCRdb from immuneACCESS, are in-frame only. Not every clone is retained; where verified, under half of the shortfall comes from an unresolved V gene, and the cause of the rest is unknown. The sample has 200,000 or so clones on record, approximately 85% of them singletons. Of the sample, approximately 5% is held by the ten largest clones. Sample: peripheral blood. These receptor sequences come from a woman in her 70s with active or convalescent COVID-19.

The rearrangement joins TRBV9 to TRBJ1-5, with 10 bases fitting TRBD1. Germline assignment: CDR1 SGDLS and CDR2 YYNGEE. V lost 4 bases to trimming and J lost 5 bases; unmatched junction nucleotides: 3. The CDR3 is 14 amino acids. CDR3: CASSLGTGDQPQHF. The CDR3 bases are TGTGCCAGCAGCCTCGGGACAGGGGATCAGCCCCAGCATTTT.

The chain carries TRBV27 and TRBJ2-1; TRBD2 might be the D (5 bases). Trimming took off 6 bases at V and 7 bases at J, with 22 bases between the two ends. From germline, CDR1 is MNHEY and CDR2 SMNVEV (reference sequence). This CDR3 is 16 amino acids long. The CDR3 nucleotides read TGTGCCAGCAGCCGCCTAGCTACTCAGCTTAATAATGAGCAGTTCTTC. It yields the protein CASSRLATQLNNEQFF.

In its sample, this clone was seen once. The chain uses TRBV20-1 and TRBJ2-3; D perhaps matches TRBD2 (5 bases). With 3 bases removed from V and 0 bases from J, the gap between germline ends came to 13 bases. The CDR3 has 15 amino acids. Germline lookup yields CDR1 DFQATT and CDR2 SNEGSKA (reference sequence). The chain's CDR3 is CSASLSGFSTDTQYF. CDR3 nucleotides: TGCAGTGCTAGTTTGAGCGGTTTTAGCACAGATACGCAGTATTTT.

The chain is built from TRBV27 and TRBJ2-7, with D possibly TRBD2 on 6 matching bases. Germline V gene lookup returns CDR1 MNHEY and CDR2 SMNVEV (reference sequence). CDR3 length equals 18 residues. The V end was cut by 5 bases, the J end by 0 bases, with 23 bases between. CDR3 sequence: CASSPPRDSPPISYEQYF. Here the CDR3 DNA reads TGTGCCAGCAGTCCTCCCCGGGACTCTCCCCCCATCTCCTACGAGCAGTACTTC.

The CDR3 region is CATSRDSAGAGNTIYF. The DNA for the CDR3 is TGTGCCACCAGCAGAGATTCGGCAGGGGCAGGAAACACCATATATTTT. The V and J genes are TRBV15 and TRBJ1-3, with D possibly TRBD1 on 6 matching bases. The ends were cut back, 0 bases at V and 4 bases at J, with 13 bases in the middle. Germline CDR1 reads LNHNV; CDR2 reads YYDKDF (reference sequence). CDR3 length: 16 residues.

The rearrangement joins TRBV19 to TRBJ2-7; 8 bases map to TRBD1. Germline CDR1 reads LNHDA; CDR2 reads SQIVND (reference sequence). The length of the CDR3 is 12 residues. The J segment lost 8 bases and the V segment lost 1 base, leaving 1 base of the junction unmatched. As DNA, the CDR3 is TGTGCCAGTAGTATAGGACAGGGGAAGCAGTACTTC. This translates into CASSIGQGKQYF. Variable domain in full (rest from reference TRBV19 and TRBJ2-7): DGGITQSPKYLFRKEGQNVTLSCEQNLNHDAMYWYRQDPGQGLRLIYYSQIVNDFQKGDIAEGYSVSREKKESFPLTVTSAQKNPTAFYLCASSIGQGKQYFGPGTRLTVT.

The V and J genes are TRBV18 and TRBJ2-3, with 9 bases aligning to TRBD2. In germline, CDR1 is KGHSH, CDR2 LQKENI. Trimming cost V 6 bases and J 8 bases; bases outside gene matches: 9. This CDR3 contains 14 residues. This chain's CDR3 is CASSLDSGRATQYF. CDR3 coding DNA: TGTGCCAGCTCCCTAGATAGCGGGAGAGCTACGCAGTATTTT.

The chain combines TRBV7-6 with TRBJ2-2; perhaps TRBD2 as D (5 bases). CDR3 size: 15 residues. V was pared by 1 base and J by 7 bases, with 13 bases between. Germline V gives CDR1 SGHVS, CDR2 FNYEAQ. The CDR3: CASSLDFEGHGELFF. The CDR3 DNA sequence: TGTGCCAGCAGCTTAGACTTTGAGGGTCACGGGGAGCTGTTTTTT.

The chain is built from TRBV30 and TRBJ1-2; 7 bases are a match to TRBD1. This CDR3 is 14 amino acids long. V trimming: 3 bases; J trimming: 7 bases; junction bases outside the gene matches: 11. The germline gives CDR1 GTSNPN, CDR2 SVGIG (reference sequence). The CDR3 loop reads CAWRPQGGGSGYTF. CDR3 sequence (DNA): TGTGCCTGGAGACCCCAGGGGGGCGGATCTGGCTACACCTTC.

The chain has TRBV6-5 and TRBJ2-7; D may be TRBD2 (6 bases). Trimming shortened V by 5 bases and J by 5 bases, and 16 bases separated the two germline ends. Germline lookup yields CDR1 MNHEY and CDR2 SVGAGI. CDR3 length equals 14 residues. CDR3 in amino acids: CASSTGTLVDEQYF. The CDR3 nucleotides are TGTGCCAGCAGTACCGGGACTCTTGTTGACGAGCAGTACTTC.

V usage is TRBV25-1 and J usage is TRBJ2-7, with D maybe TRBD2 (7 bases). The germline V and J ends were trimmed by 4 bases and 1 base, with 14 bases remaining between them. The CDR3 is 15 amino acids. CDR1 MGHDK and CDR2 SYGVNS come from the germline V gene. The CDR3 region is CASSGEGGGSYEQYF. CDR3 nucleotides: TGTGCCAGCAGTGGGGAGGGAGGGGGGTCCTACGAGCAGTACTTC.

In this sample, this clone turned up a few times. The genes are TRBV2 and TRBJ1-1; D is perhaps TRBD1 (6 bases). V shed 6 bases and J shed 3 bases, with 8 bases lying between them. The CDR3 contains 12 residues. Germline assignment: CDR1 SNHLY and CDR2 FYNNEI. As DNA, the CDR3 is TGTGCCAGCAGGGACAGCGACACTGAAGCTTTCTTT. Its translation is CASRDSDTEAFF.

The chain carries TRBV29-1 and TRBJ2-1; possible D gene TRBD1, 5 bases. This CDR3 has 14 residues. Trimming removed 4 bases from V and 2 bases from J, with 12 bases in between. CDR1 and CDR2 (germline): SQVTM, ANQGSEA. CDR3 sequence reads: CSVGRRAAYNEQFF. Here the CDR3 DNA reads TGCAGCGTTGGACGCAGGGCTGCCTACAATGAGCAGTTCTTC.

The CDR3 DNA reads TGTGCCAGCAGCCCGACAGGGAACAATCAGCCCCAGCATTTT. It specifies CASSPTGNNQPQHF. The J gene is TRBJ1-5, the V gene TRBV3-1 (or the pseudogene TRBV3-2); TRBD1 matches 7 bases. V shed 4 bases, J shed 3 bases, and the junction held 3 bases outside the gene matches. Germline V gene data show CDR1 as LGHDT and CDR2 as YNNKEL (reference sequence). This CDR3 comprises 14 residues.

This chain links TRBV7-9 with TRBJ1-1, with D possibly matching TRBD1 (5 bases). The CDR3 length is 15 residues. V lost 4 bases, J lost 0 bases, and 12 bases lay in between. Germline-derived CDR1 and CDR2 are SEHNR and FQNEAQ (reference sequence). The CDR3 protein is CASSYSGNLNTEAFF. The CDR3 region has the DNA TGTGCCAGCAGCTATTCAGGGAATTTGAACACTGAAGCTTTCTTT.

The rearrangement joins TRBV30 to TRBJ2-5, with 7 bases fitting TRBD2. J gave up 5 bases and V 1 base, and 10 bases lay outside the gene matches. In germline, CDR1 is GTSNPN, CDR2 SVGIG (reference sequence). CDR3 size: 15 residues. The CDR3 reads CAWSETGGSWETQYF. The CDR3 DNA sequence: TGTGCCTGGAGTGAGACGGGAGGTAGCTGGGAGACCCAGTACTTC.

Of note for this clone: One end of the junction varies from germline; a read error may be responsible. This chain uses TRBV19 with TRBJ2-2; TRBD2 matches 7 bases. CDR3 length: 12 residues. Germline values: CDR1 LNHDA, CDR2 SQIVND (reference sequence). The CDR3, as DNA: TGTGCCAGTAGTATAGGTCCGGGGGGGCTGTTTTTT. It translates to CASSIGPGGLFF.

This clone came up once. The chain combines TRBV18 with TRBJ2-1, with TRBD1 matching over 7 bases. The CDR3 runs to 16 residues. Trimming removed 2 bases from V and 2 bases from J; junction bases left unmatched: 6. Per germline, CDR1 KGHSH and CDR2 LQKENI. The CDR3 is CASSPRGQGAYNEQFF. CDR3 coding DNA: TGTGCCAGCTCACCAAGGGGGCAAGGGGCCTACAATGAGCAGTTCTTC.

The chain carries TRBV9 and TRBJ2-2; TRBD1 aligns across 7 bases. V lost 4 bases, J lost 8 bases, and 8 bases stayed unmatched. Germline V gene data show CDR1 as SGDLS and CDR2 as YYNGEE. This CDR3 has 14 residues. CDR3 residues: CASSRDSYGGELFF. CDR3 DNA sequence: TGTGCCAGCAGCCGGGACAGCTACGGGGGGGAGCTGTTTTTT.

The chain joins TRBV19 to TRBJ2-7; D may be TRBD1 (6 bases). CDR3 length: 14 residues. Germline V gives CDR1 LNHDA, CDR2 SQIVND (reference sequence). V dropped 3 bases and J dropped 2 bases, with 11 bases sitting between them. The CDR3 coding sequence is TGTGCCAGTAGTATTCCTGGACAGACCTACGAGCAGTACTTC. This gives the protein CASSIPGQTYEQYF.

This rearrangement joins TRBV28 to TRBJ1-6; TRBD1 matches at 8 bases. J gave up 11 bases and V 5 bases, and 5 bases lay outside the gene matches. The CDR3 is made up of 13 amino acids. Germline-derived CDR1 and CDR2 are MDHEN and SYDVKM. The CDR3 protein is CASSKDRVTPLHF. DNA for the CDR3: TGTGCCAGCAGTAAGGACAGGGTGACACCCCTCCACTTT.

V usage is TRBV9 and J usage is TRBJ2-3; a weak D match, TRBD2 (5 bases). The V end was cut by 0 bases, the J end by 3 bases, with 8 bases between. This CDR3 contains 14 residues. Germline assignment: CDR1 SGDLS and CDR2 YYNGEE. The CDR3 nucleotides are TGTGCCAGCAGCGTAGCTACTAGAACAGATACGCAGTATTTT. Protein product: CASSVATRTDTQYF.

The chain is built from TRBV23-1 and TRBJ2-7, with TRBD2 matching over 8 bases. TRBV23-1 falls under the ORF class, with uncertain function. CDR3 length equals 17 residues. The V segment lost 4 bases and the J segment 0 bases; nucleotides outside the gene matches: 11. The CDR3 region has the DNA TGCGCCAGCAGTCCCGAGGGGGAACTAGCGGTCTCCTACGAGCAGTACTTC. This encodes CASSPEGELAVSYEQYF.

The DNA of the CDR3 is TGTGCCAGCGGCTCCTTAAAGCAGGGGAAATACGAGCAGTACTTC. Translating it yields CASGSLKQGKYEQYF. J is TRBJ2-7 and V is TRBV5-6, with D perhaps matching TRBD1 (6 bases). Between the trimmed V and J ends, which lost 7 bases and 4 bases, there was a span of 21 bases. Germline assignment: CDR1 SGHDT and CDR2 YYEEEE. CDR3 length: 15 residues.

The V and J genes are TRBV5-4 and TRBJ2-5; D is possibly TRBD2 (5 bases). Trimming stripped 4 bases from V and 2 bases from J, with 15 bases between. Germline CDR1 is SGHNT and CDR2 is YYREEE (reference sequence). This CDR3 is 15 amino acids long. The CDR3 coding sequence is TGTGCCAGCAGCCGAAGCGGAGACCGGCAAGAGACCCAGTACTTC. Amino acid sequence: CASSRSGDRQETQYF.

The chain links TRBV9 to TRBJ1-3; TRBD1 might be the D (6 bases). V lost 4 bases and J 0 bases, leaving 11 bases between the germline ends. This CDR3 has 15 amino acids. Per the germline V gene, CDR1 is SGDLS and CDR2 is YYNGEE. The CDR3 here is CASSLTGISGNTIYF. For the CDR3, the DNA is TGTGCCAGCAGCTTAACAGGGATCTCTGGAAACACCATATATTTT.